The next 30 T cell receptor beta chains were all read from a single sample in a study of Graves' ophthalmopathy and Graves' hyperthyroidism. TCR beta CDR3 amplification used RNA transcripts. The first round was an RT-PCR with HTBI primers, and the second round was a multiplex PCR. Using its own MiXCR run on the multiplex PCR reads, TCRdb lists one record per CDR3 protein. The table includes 600,000 to 650,000 distinct CDR3 sequences, 20% to 25% detected once. Sequencing input: peripheral blood. These receptors all come from a woman younger than 35 with stable Graves' hyperthyroidism. Some clones in this sample may be carry-over from other donors' samples.

Ten or more counts support this clonotype. The chain is built from TRBV12-3 or TRBV12-4 and TRBJ1-2; TRBD1 might be the D (6 bases). V lost 6 bases and J lost 2, with 16 bases in between. CDR3 size: 15 residues. In DNA form, the CDR3 reads TGTGCCAGCAGATCGGGGGGGGCCGGAAACTATGGCTACACCTTC. This codes for CASRSGGAGNYGYTF.

This clonotype was seen only a few times. This sequence joins TRBV2 and TRBJ1-1, with D unresolved. The germline CDR1 and CDR2 sequences are SNHLY and FYNNEI. Trimming removed 3 bases at V and 1 base at J, with 9 bases between. This CDR3 has 14 amino acids. CDR3 residues: CASSDWVQNTEAFF. The CDR3, as DNA: TGTGCCAGCAGTGACTGGGTCCAGAACACTGAAGCTTTCTTT.

This clonotype was counted between two and nine times. Relative to the germline gene, one junction end is altered; a read error may explain this. The J gene is TRBJ2-7, the V gene TRBV5-1, with a tentative D call TRBD1 (5 bases). This CDR3 region has 14 residues. Germline V CDR1 and CDR2: SGHRS, YFSETQ. CDR3 sequence: CASTLGPRDYEQYF. In nucleotides, the CDR3 is TGCGCCAGCACCTTGGGTCCCAGGGACTACGAGCAGTACTTC.

At least ten counts were recorded for this clonotype. This chain links TRBV2 with TRBJ2-7, with 10 bases fitting TRBD2. With 8 bases clipped from V and 3 bases from J, the junction kept 4 bases outside the gene matches. CDR3 size: 13 residues. Germline assignment: CDR1 SNHLY and CDR2 FYNNEI. The CDR3 nucleotides read TGTGCCAGCCTCGCTAGCGGGAGCTACGAGCAGTACTTC. It yields the protein CASLASGSYEQYF.

This clonotype has just a few counts. This chain joins TRBV2 and TRBJ1-2; possibly TRBD1 for D (5 bases). The CDR3 spans 11 residues. V lost 9 bases and J 2 bases, leaving 7 bases between the germline ends. Germline CDR1 and CDR2: SNHLY and FYNNEI. The CDR3 coding sequence is TGTGCCAGTCAGGGCAACTATGGCTACACCTTC. Protein: CASQGNYGYTF.

The V gene is TRBV28, the J gene TRBJ2-7, with TRBD2 matching 8 bases. Germline V gives CDR1 MDHEN, CDR2 SYDVKM. Unmatched junction bases numbered 14, after V lost 6 bases and J lost 4 bases. The CDR3 is 16 residues long. In nucleotides, the CDR3 is TGTGCCAGCAGCCGATGGGGACTAGGGCTTGGTTACGAGCAGTACTTC. Translated, it gives CASSRWGLGLGYEQYF.

The table lists this clonotype with a count of one. The chain combines TRBV7-8 with TRBJ1-1; maybe TRBD1 (5 bases). The germline V and J ends were trimmed by 4 bases and 5 bases, with 11 bases remaining between them. Per the germline V gene, CDR1 is SGHVS and CDR2 is FQNEAQ. CDR3 size: 13 residues. The CDR3 here is CASSYKEGTEAFF. In nucleotides, the CDR3 is TGTGCCAGCAGCTATAAGGAGGGGACTGAAGCTTTCTTT.

The CDR3 here is CASSSAGRMETQYF. The CDR3 nucleotides are TGTGCCAGCAGCTCAGCGGGAAGAATGGAGACCCAGTACTTC. V gene TRBV7-3 combines with J gene TRBJ2-5; the match to TRBD2 covers 7 bases. The junction had 7 bases not matched to a gene; V was cut back by 4 bases and J by 5 bases. CDR3 size: 14 residues. Germline V gene sequence: CDR1 SGHTA, CDR2 FQGTGA.

This clonotype was picked up many times. This chain links TRBV7-2 with TRBJ2-7; 9 bases line up with TRBD1. J was trimmed by 2 bases and V by 6 bases; bases with no gene match: 8. Germline V CDR1 and CDR2: SGHTA, FQGNSA. The CDR3 loop spans 15 amino acids. The CDR3: CASSFMWDRAYEQYF. The CDR3 DNA sequence: TGTGCCAGCAGTTTCATGTGGGACAGGGCCTACGAGCAGTACTTC.

As concerns this clonotype: Possible read error: a much larger clone is one base away. V and J are TRBV9 and TRBJ1-5; D remains ambiguous. This CDR3 spans 15 amino acids. CDR1 is SGDLS and CDR2 is YYNGEE in the germline V gene. As DNA, the CDR3 is TGTGCCAGCAGCCCACACCCCGAGGGAAATCAGCCCCAGCGTTTT. Protein: CASSPHPEGNQPQRF.

This clonotype was detected ten times or more. A read error may be the cause here, since a much bigger clone is one base away. V is TRBV30 and J is TRBJ1-2, with unresolved D. Per germline, CDR1 GTSNPN and CDR2 SVGIG (reference sequence). V was cut by 3 bases and J by 0 bases, with 5 bases left in between. CDR3 size: 12 residues. CDR3 in DNA: TGTGCCTGGAGCACAACTAACTATGGCTACACCTTC. It encodes CAWSTTNYGYTF.

There are a few counts of this clonotype. This chain uses TRBV7-3 with TRBJ2-5; possible D gene TRBD2, 5 bases. The V end was cut by 6 bases, the J end by 5 bases, with 16 bases between. CDR1 is SGHTA, CDR2 FQGTGA, per germline. The CDR3 spans 14 residues. This chain's CDR3 is CASSDHTRSETQYF. The CDR3, as DNA: TGTGCCAGCAGTGATCATACTAGATCTGAGACCCAGTACTTC.

This clonotype occurred a few times. CDR3 residues: CASSLLSGRQLSSYEQYF. CDR3 in DNA: TGTGCCAGCAGTTTATTAAGCGGGAGGCAATTGAGCTCCTACGAGCAGTACTTC. The chain joins TRBV27 to TRBJ2-7; the match to TRBD2 covers 9 bases. CDR1 is MNHEY and CDR2 is SMNVEV in the germline V gene (reference sequence). V lost 1 base to trimming and J lost 0 bases; unmatched junction nucleotides: 10. The CDR3 sequence is 18 residues long.

In its sample, this clonotype was seen many times. The rearrangement links TRBV11-2 to TRBJ2-7, with D maybe TRBD2 (7 bases). Germline assignment: CDR1 SGHAT and CDR2 FQNNGV. The CDR3 consists of 14 residues. V was shortened by 7 bases and J by 6 bases, with 19 bases between the two germline ends. DNA of the CDR3: TGTGCCAGCAACCCCCAAGGGGGAGGGGCCGAGCAGTACTTC. It translates to CASNPQGGGAEQYF.

The V gene is TRBV19, the J gene TRBJ1-5; weak D call: TRBD1 (5 bases). The CDR3 consists of 15 residues. Germline values: CDR1 LNHDA, CDR2 SQIVND (reference sequence). Trimming removed 5 bases from V and 1 base from J, with 12 bases in between. The CDR3 region is CASSDGTESNQPQHF. The CDR3 DNA reads TGTGCCAGTAGTGACGGGACGGAGAGCAATCAGCCCCAGCATTTT. Supplemented by reference TRBV19 and TRBJ1-5, the full variable domain reads DGGITQSPKYLFRKEGQNVTLSCEQNLNHDAMYWYRQDPGQGLRLIYYSQIVNDFQKGDIAEGYSVSREKKESFPLTVTSAQKNPTAFYLCASSDGTESNQPQHFGDGTRLSIL.

Comments on this clonotype: One end of the junction is discordant with germline, which a read error may explain. The gene calls are TRBV5-6 and TRBJ2-7; TRBD2 matches 7 bases. The length of the CDR3 is 13 residues. The germline gives CDR1 SGHDT, CDR2 YYEEEE. CDR3 DNA sequence: TGTGCCAGCAGCCTGGGGGGGATGCACGAGCATTACTTC. Translated, it gives CASSLGGMHEHYF.

At least ten counts were recorded for this clonotype. At one end the junction does not follow the germline gene, possibly because of a read error. This chain uses TRBV27 with TRBJ2-5; TRBD1 aligns across 9 bases. Germline-derived CDR1 and CDR2 are MNHEY and SMNVEV (reference sequence). This CDR3 contains 16 residues. The CDR3 nucleotides are TGTGCCAGCAGTTTACACAGGGGGCGCGGTCGAGAGACCAAGTACTTC. It encodes CASSLHRGRGRETKYF.

The chain couples TRBV19 to TRBJ1-1, with D perhaps matching TRBD1 (5 bases). The CDR3 runs to 13 residues. Per the germline V gene, CDR1 is LNHDA and CDR2 is SQIVND (reference sequence). The ends were cut back, 9 bases at V and 5 bases at J, with 16 bases in the middle. Here the CDR3 DNA reads TGTGCCAGCCGGTTTTTGGGGGAGACTGAAGCTTTCTTT. Amino acids: CASRFLGETEAFF.

The chain uses TRBV6-1 and TRBJ1-1, with D possibly being TRBD1 (5 bases). V was pared by 1 base and J by 1 base, with 10 bases between. The CDR3 extends over 15 amino acids. CDR1 and CDR2 (germline): MNHNS, SASEGT. CDR3 in DNA: TGTGCCAGCAGTGAAGTAGGGACGGCGAACACTGAAGCTTTCTTT. Protein sequence: CASSEVGTANTEAFF.

As regards this clonotype: A read error may account for a junction end that differs from germline. The CDR3 loop is CASNRAGDYDQYF. The CDR3 region has the DNA TGTGCCAGCAACAGGGCGGGTGATTACGATCAGTACTTC. J is TRBJ2-7 and V is TRBV2, with a weak D call TRBD1 (6 bases). In germline, CDR1 is SNHLY, CDR2 FYNNEI. This CDR3 is built from 13 residues.

This clonotype was picked up many times. The rearrangement links TRBV20-1 to TRBJ2-7, with 8 bases lining up with TRBD2. The germline gives CDR1 DFQATT, CDR2 SNEGSKA (reference sequence). The CDR3 has 13 amino acids. With V trimmed by 7 bases and J by 5 bases, 10 bases remained unmatched. This chain's CDR3 is CSVTGTSQDEQYF. The CDR3 DNA reads TGCAGTGTCACCGGGACTAGTCAGGACGAGCAGTACTTC.

The chain joins TRBV6-5 to TRBJ2-7; perhaps TRBD1 as D (5 bases). CDR1 and CDR2 (germline): MNHEY, SVGAGI. V lost 2 bases and J lost 3, with 17 bases in between. The CDR3 contains 16 residues. The CDR3 region has the DNA TGTGCCAGCAGTTACGCCGCGAGACAGCCTCTCTACGAGCAGTACTTC. This sequence encodes CASSYAARQPLYEQYF.

This clonotype has ten or more counts. The chain combines TRBV11-2 with TRBJ2-7, with 9 bases fitting TRBD2. Germline trimming cut 5 bases from V and 1 base from J; bases unmatched to any gene: 6. The germline CDR1 and CDR2 sequences are SGHAT and FQNNGV. There are 15 residues in the CDR3. As DNA, the CDR3 is TGTGCCAGCAGCCCAGCGGGAGGAAGGTCCTACGAGCAGTACTTC. This translates into CASSPAGGRSYEQYF.

J is TRBJ2-2 and V is TRBV12-3 or TRBV12-4; TRBD2 aligns across 11 bases. V lost 6 bases, J lost 2 bases, and 5 bases stayed unmatched. This CDR3 comprises 16 residues. The CDR3 spells CASSEGLAGNTGELFF. CDR3 nucleotides: TGTGCCAGCAGCGAAGGACTAGCGGGTAACACCGGGGAGCTGTTTTTT.

This clonotype came up many times. The rearrangement uses TRBV11-3 and TRBJ1-1; 9 nucleotides match TRBD1. This CDR3 contains 16 residues. Germline V gives CDR1 SGHNT, CDR2 YENEEA. V lost 5 bases, J lost 9 bases, and 16 bases stayed unmatched. The chain's CDR3 is CASSTTGTGSSRKAFF. CDR3 nucleotide sequence: TGTGCCAGCAGCACGACCGGGACAGGGTCGTCCAGAAAAGCTTTCTTT.

This clonotype was seen many times. This CDR3 is CASSFRLGGEAFF. For the CDR3, the DNA is TGTGCCAGCAGTTTCAGGTTGGGCGGTGAAGCTTTCTTT. The rearrangement links TRBV27 to TRBJ1-1, with D uncertain. CDR1 and CDR2 from the germline V gene are MNHEY and SMNVEV (reference sequence). The CDR3 is made up of 13 amino acids. V lost 3 bases and J 7 bases, leaving 12 bases between the germline ends.

This clonotype occurred a few times. This chain joins TRBV6-1 and TRBJ1-1; possibly TRBD1 for D (6 bases). This CDR3 is built from 16 residues. V was cut by 5 bases and J by 1 base, with 17 bases left in between. CDR1 and CDR2 from the germline V gene are MNHNS and SASEGT. CDR3 sequence reads: CASSPDRGTRNTEAFF. In nucleotides, the CDR3 is TGTGCCAGCAGTCCCGATCGGGGGACAAGGAACACTGAAGCTTTCTTT.

This clonotype was counted ten times or more. This chain joins TRBV4-1 and TRBJ1-5; 11 bases are a match to TRBD1. Unmatched junction bases numbered 5, after V lost 4 bases and J lost 6 bases. Germline CDR1 MGHRA, CDR2 YSYEKL. There are 15 residues in the CDR3. The CDR3 reads CASSRTGGEGQPQHF. As DNA, the CDR3 is TGCGCCAGCAGCCGGACAGGGGGCGAGGGTCAGCCCCAGCATTTT.

This clonotype has a handful of counts. The J gene is TRBJ1-2, the V gene TRBV30; D gene ambiguous. Looked up from germline, CDR1 is GTSNPN and CDR2 is SVGIG (reference sequence). The CDR3 length is 16 residues. Trimming took 0 bases from V and 2 from J, leaving 16 bases between them. The CDR3 DNA sequence: TGTGCCTGGAGTGTATACTTGGGATTGAAAAACTATGGCTACACCTTC. Protein product: CAWSVYLGLKNYGYTF.

This clonotype was detected many times. CDR3 sequence (DNA): TGTGCCAGCAGCAGAGAGGCCGGGACAGGGGGCGATGGCTACACCTTC. Translating it yields CASSREAGTGGDGYTF. This rearrangement joins TRBV27 to TRBJ1-2; 12 bases align to TRBD1. The CDR3 spans 16 residues. Germline V gives CDR1 MNHEY, CDR2 SMNVEV (reference sequence). V shed 6 bases, J shed 6 bases, and the junction held 11 bases outside the gene matches.